These T cell receptor beta chains were read from a single sample in a study of blood T cells in healthy people across ages. TCRdb analysed the 5' RACE reads with MiXCR anew, one entry per CDR3 protein. The sample yields 600,000 to 800,000 distinct CDR3 sequences, around 21% seen once. Sequenced material: blood. Receptors originate from a man in his 70s in good health. CDR3s include the opening cysteine and the closing phenylalanine or tryptophan. The order of the fields is D gene, clone size, V gene, J gene, CDR3 protein, CDR3 DNA. D genes are given only for firm matches. For some rows the clone size is stated as once, few or many, or as a class when expanded; others skip it.

-	few	TRBV29-1	TRBJ2-5	CSVGRPGSETQYF	TGCAGCGTAGGGCGCCCCGGTAGTGAGACCCAGTACTTC
-	-	TRBV30	TRBJ1-3	CAWSDFSGNTIYF	TGTGCCTGGAGTGATTTCTCTGGAAACACCATATATTTT
-	-	TRBV28	TRBJ2-5	CASSTSGVGETQYF	TGTGCCAGCAGCACTTCGGGAGTGGGCGAGACCCAGTACTTC
TRBD1	-	TRBV2	TRBJ2-6	CASSGDRASGANVLTF	TGTGCCAGCAGCGGGGACAGGGCCTCTGGGGCCAACGTCCTGACTTTC
-	few	TRBV7-8	TRBJ1-2	CASSLREDYGYTF	TGTGCCAGCAGCTTACGTGAAGACTATGGCTACACCTTC
-	-	TRBV28	TRBJ2-5	CASSPVDLRETQYF	TGTGCCAGCAGTCCGGTGGACCTCAGAGAGACCCAGTACTTC
-	-	TRBV9	TRBJ2-1	CASSVASGVFPEQFF	TGTGCCAGCAGCGTAGCGTCGGGGGTGTTTCCTGAGCAGTTCTTC
TRBD2	-	TRBV20-1	TRBJ2-6	CSAKREMANVLTF	TGCAGTGCTAAGCGGGAGATGGCCAACGTCCTGACTTTC
-	few	TRBV9	TRBJ1-4	CASSVDRGAGEKLFF	TGTGCCAGCAGCGTTGATCGGGGGGCCGGCGAAAAACTGTTTTTT
-	-	TRBV7-9	TRBJ2-5	CASSLFRGARQETQYF	TGTGCCAGCAGCTTATTCCGAGGGGCGCGCCAAGAGACCCAGTACTTC
TRBD2	-	TRBV20-1	TRBJ2-5	CSATQGGSSGRLGETQYF	TGCAGTGCTACGCAGGGAGGGTCTAGCGGGAGACTTGGGGAGACCCAGTACTTC
TRBD2	-	TRBV29-1	TRBJ2-3	CSVGKAGSTDTQYF	TGCAGCGTTGGGAAAGCGGGGAGCACAGATACGCAGTATTTT
-	-	TRBV7-6	TRBJ1-5	CASGLTGTPGQPQHF	TGTGCCAGCGGCCTAACTGGGACCCCTGGTCAGCCCCAGCATTTT
TRBD1	few	TRBV20-1	TRBJ2-7	CSASYPGQGYEQYF	TGCAGTGCTTCTTATCCGGGACAGGGCTACGAGCAGTACTTC
-	few	TRBV5-1	TRBJ2-7	CASSLAFNKGLYEQYF	TGCGCCAGCAGCTTGGCCTTTAACAAAGGATTGTACGAGCAGTACTTC
-	few	TRBV5-1	TRBJ1-1	CASSSHQGTEAFF	TGCGCCAGCAGCTCTCATCAGGGTACTGAAGCTTTCTTT
-	-	TRBV20-1	TRBJ1-2	CSARDGRAGYGYTF	TGCAGTGCTAGAGATGGGAGGGCTGGGTATGGCTACACCTTC
-	few	TRBV20-1	TRBJ2-5	CSARDEGGGNQETQYF	TGCAGTGCTAGAGATGAAGGCGGAGGTAACCAAGAGACCCAGTACTTC
TRBD2	few	TRBV7-9	TRBJ2-1	CASSPYSGLAESPHNEQFF	TGTGCCAGCAGCCCCTATTCGGGGCTAGCGGAGTCTCCTCACAATGAGCAGTTCTTC
-	-	TRBV6-5	TRBJ1-1	CASSYNPGENTEAFF	TGTGCCAGCAGTTACAACCCAGGCGAGAACACTGAAGCTTTCTTT
-	-	TRBV28	TRBJ1-2	CASLKITRIYGYTF	TGTGCCAGCTTAAAAATCACAAGGATTTATGGCTACACCTTC
-	few	TRBV6-5	TRBJ2-7	CASSKRTSSYEQYF	TGTGCCAGCAGCAAGCGGACCAGCTCCTACGAGCAGTACTTC
-	few	TRBV3-1	TRBJ1-6	CASSQLKARDSPLHF	TGTGCCAGCAGCCAACTAAAGGCCCGGGATTCACCCCTCCACTTT
-	-	TRBV10-3	TRBJ1-5	CAISHGNQPQHF	TGTGCCATCAGCCACGGCAATCAGCCCCAGCATTTT
-	-	TRBV19	TRBJ1-5	CASSIDSDQPQHF	TGTGCCAGTAGTATAGACAGCGATCAGCCCCAGCATTTT
TRBD2	few	TRBV10-3	TRBJ2-3	CAISVSGSGNTDTQYF	TGTGCCATCAGTGTTAGCGGGAGTGGGAACACAGATACGCAGTATTTT
TRBD2	-	TRBV25-1	TRBJ2-3	CASSSSSGASTDTQYF	TGTGCCAGCAGTTCCTCTAGCGGTGCTAGCACAGATACGCAGTATTTT
-	-	TRBV27	TRBJ2-3	CASSFGSAGRTDTQYF	TGTGCCAGCAGTTTCGGGTCGGCAGGACGGACCGATACGCAGTATTTT
-	-	TRBV28	TRBJ2-7	CASSSTGQSPYEQYF	TGTGCCAGCAGTTCAACAGGGCAATCTCCCTACGAGCAGTACTTC
-	few	TRBV29-1	TRBJ2-1	CSVVRGAYNEQFF	TGCAGCGTTGTGAGGGGGGCCTACAATGAGCAGTTCTTC
TRBD2	-	TRBV20-1	TRBJ2-1	CSALKVGGGPKNEQFF	TGCAGTGCTCTCAAAGTGGGGGGAGGGCCTAAGAATGAGCAGTTCTTC
-	many	TRBV5-1	TRBJ2-7	CASSLQGSTTYEQYF	TGCGCCAGCAGCTTGCAGGGGTCAACCACCTACGAGCAGTACTTC
TRBD2	-	TRBV20-1	TRBJ2-1	CSARSESGRTFNEQFF	TGCAGTGCTAGATCGGAAAGCGGGAGGACTTTTAATGAGCAGTTCTTC
-	-	TRBV7-2	TRBJ2-4	CASSGGPLNIQYF	TGTGCCAGCAGCGGGGGCCCTCTAAACATTCAGTACTTC
-	few	TRBV3-1	TRBJ2-1	CASSQEGTFYNEQFF	TGTGCCAGCAGCCAAGAAGGTACCTTCTACAATGAGCAGTTCTTC
TRBD2	few	TRBV19	TRBJ2-3	CASSKRGRDTQYF	TGTGCCAGTAGCAAGCGGGGACGAGATACGCAGTATTTT
-	-	TRBV15	TRBJ2-7	CATTGNSYEQYF	TGTGCCACTACAGGGAACTCCTACGAGCAGTACTTC